Listed below are T cell receptor beta chains from one sample, sequenced in a study of cytomegalovirus exposure and HLA in healthy donors. Measured with immunoSEQ multiplex PCR; TCRdb has only the in-frame clones, and not every one. The top ten clones hold 2.7% of a sample with 90,000 to 120,000 clones, over 80% of them seen once. The sample consisted of PBMCs. These receptors were collected from a man aged 30-40 years in good health and CMV-seropositive. CDR3s include the opening cysteine and the closing phenylalanine or tryptophan. A D gene is named only where the DNA matches it firmly. The size entry is marked missing in some rows and otherwise reads once, few, many or a size class.

abundance,v_gene,d_gene,j_gene,CDR3aa,CDR3nt
few,TRBV28,TRBD2,TRBJ2-3,CASRLTGLAGVTDTQYF,TGTGCCAGCAGACTTACTGGACTAGCGGGGGTCACAGATACGCAGTATTTT
once,TRBV5-6,TRBD1,TRBJ1-5,CASSWTGVNSNQPQHF,TGTGCCAGCAGCTGGACAGGGGTTAATAGCAATCAGCCCCAGCATTTT
.,TRBV6-4,.,TRBJ1-3,CASNSGGASGNTIYF,TGTGCCAGCAATTCGGGGGGCGCGTCTGGAAACACCATATATTTT
.,TRBV5-1,.,TRBJ2-3,CASSPAAADTQYF,TGCGCCAGCAGCCCAGCGGCAGCAGATACGCAGTATTTT
few,TRBV7-9,.,TRBJ1-1,CASSLSQIGGQEAFF,TGTGCCAGCAGCTTATCTCAGATAGGTGGACAGGAAGCTTTCTTT
.,TRBV6-1,TRBD1,TRBJ1-6,CASRPGQRNSPLHF,TGTGCCAGCAGGCCGGGACAGAGAAATTCACCCCTCCACTTT
.,TRBV2,.,TRBJ1-1,CASSVTGSTEAFF,TGTGCCAGCAGTGTCACGGGAAGCACTGAAGCTTTCTTT
.,TRBV30,TRBD1,TRBJ1-3,CAWSVLAGGTGNTIYF,TGTGCCTGGAGTGTATTGGCAGGGGGGACTGGAAACACCATATATTTT
few,TRBV11-3,.,TRBJ1-1,CASSLGASKNTEAFF,TGTGCCAGCAGCTTAGGGGCCAGCAAAAACACTGAAGCTTTCTTT
.,TRBV7-9,.,TRBJ1-2,CASSLIKLGGDYGYTF,TGTGCCAGCAGCTTAATAAAGTTGGGCGGGGACTATGGCTACACCTTC